This note documents a single TCR beta chain sequence. This specimen belongs to a study of blood T cell repertoires in COVID-19. On the study more broadly: The cDNA or gDNA used as material had been derived from T cells, B-cell-depleted T cells, or PBMCs.

Original processing notes: The assay estimated nucleated cells by amplifying reference gene primers. TCRdb's table, derived via immunoSEQ multiplex PCR, lists solely in-frame clones and lacks some. That table supplies the V and J calls and clone size; D and trimming were determined from the DNA. Of 35,000 to 45,000 clones listed, about 85% were seen once; the top ten hold about 19%. Germline V gene sequence: CDR1 GTSNPN, CDR2 SVGIG (reference sequence). This CDR3 region has 18 residues. V was pared by 0 bases and J by 0 bases, with 18 bases between. This chain uses TRBV30 with TRBJ2-1; possible D gene TRBD2, 6 bases. The origin of this receptor is a man aged 55 to 70 with acute or convalescent COVID-19. The specimen sequenced was peripheral blood. This CDR3 is CAWSVLWGSGRSYNEQFF. The CDR3 DNA reads TGTGCCTGGAGTGTACTCTGGGGGAGCGGGCGCTCCTACAATGAGCAGTTCTTC.